The clone carrying this TCR beta chain has a single count. The data were taken from a study of T cell changes during pregnancy in multiple sclerosis. The protocol was immunoSEQ multiplex PCR, while the TCRdb copy is restricted to in-frame clones and leaves out a portion. Here the sample spans 65,000 to 85,000 clones, 92% being singletons. In germline, CDR1 is SQVTM, CDR2 ANQGSEA. The ends were cut back, 0 bases at V and 2 bases at J, with 7 bases in the middle. This CDR3 is built from 13 residues. The sample consisted of peripheral blood, taken after pregnancy. This sequence originates from a female donor with multiple sclerosis, enrolled in a pregnancy study. The chain joins TRBV29-1 to TRBJ1-1; no definite D call. The CDR3 DNA is TGCAGCGTTGAAGATACCCTAAACACTGAAGCTTTCTTT. It translates to CSVEDTLNTEAFF.